A single sample gave rise to the 5 T cell receptor beta chains below, sequenced in a study of cytomegalovirus exposure and HLA in healthy donors. The PCR used 60 Vbeta and 13 Jbeta primers. Profiling relied on immunoSEQ multiplex PCR, and the TCRdb table lists in-frame clones only, not all of them. This table has approximately 100,000 clones, roughly 70% appearing once. The sequenced sample consisted of PBMCs. These receptors were obtained from a man aged 45-60 years in good health and CMV-seronegative.

This sequence joins TRBV7-8 and TRBJ1-1, with 8 bases lining up with TRBD1. The length of the CDR3 is 14 residues. V gave up 5 bases and J gave up 3 bases; unmatched junction bases: 5. From germline, CDR1 is SGHVS and CDR2 FQNEAQ. The CDR3 DNA reads as TGTGCCAGCAGCCCCAGGGGGCAGGACACTGAAGCTTTCTTT. Its protein product is CASSPRGQDTEAFF.

V and J are TRBV5-1 and TRBJ2-5, with a tentative D call TRBD1 (6 bases). CDR3 length equals 17 residues. The germline V gene encodes CDR1 SGHRS and CDR2 YFSETQ. Trimming left V 1 base short and J 2 bases short, with 18 bases between. CDR3 residues: CASSLTPPGQTQETQYF. CDR3 sequence (DNA): TGCGCCAGCAGCTTGACACCTCCCGGACAGACTCAAGAGACCCAGTACTTC.

This chain connects TRBV2 to TRBJ1-5, with D tentatively TRBD1 (5 bases). The CDR3 has 15 amino acids. Trimming pared 0 bases from V and 7 bases from J, leaving 13 bases between. Looked up from germline, CDR1 is SNHLY and CDR2 is FYNNEI. The CDR3 protein is CASSEALPGRQPQHF. The CDR3 DNA sequence: TGTGCCAGCAGTGAAGCGCTTCCAGGGAGGCAGCCCCAGCATTTT.

The rearrangement joins TRBV4-3 to TRBJ1-6; D is unclear. Germline CDR1 is LGHNA and CDR2 is YSLEER. The V gene lost 5 bases and the J gene lost 6 bases, with 8 bases spanning the gap. The CDR3 contains 13 residues. CDR3: CASSIQVNSPLHF. CDR3 nucleotide sequence: TGCGCCAGCAGCATTCAGGTTAATTCACCCCTCCACTTT.

A single count supports this clone. This rearrangement joins TRBV29-1 to TRBJ1-2; D is unclear. V shed 3 bases and J shed 5 bases, with 10 bases lying between them. CDR1 and CDR2 (germline): SQVTM, ANQGSEA. The CDR3 has 12 residues. The CDR3 loop is CSVDPVAYGYTF. The CDR3 DNA is TGCAGCGTTGACCCAGTAGCTTATGGCTACACCTTC.